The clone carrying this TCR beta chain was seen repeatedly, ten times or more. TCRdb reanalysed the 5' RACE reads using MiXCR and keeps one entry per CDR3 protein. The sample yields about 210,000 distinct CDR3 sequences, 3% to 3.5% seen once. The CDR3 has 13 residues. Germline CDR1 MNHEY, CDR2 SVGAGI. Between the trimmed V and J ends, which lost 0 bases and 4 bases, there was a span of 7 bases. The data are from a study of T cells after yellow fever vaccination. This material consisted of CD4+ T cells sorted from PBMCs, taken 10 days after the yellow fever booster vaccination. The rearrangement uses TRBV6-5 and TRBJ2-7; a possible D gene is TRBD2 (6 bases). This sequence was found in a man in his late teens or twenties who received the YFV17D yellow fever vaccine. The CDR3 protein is CASSYSAGYEQYF. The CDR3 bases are TGTGCCAGCAGTTACTCCGCGGGATACGAGCAGTACTTC.